This T cell receptor (beta chain) was obtained from a study of spatial heterogeneity in lung cancer. Study observations and caveats: Tumoral mutation counts were tracked by counts of expanded intratumoral alpha and beta TCRs. Ubiquitous expanded TCR counts tracked ubiquitous nonsynonymous mutations, and regional counts tracked regional ones.

This CDR3 is built from 12 residues. The germline V gene encodes CDR1 KGHSH and CDR2 LQKENI. Trimming took off 0 bases at V and 8 bases at J, with 7 bases between the two ends. Time point here: sample taken at primary tumor resection. This clonotype has at least ten counts. Its cognate antigen is unknown. TCRdb itself ran the 5' RACE reads through MiXCR, one entry per CDR3 protein. The data contain 15,000 to 20,000 distinct CDR3 sequences, 7% to 8% of them singletons. The sequence was collected from a female donor with early-stage non-small cell lung cancer. The J gene is TRBJ1-2, the V gene TRBV18; maybe TRBD1 (5 bases). The sequencing here drew on lung tumor tissue, taken at surgery. CDR3 bases: TGTGCCAGCTCACCACCGCAGGGCGGCTACACCTTC. Translating it yields CASSPPQGGYTF.